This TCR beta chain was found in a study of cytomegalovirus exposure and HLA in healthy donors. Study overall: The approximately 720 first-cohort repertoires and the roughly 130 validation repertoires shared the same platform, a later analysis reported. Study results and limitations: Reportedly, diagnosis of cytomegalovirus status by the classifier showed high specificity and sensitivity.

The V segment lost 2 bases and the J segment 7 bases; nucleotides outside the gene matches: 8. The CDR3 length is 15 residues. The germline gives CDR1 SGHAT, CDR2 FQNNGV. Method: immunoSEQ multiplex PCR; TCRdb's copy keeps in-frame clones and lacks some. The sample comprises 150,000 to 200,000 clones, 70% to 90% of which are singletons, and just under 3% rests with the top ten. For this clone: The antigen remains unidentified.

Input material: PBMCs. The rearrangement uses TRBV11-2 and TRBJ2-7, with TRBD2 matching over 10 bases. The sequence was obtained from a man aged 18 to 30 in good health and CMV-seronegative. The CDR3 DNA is TGTGCCAGCAGCTTACCCGGGACTAGCGCAAATGAGCAGTACTTC. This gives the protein CASSLPGTSANEQYF.